Here is one T cell receptor (beta chain) with its context. Its target is unknown. The CDR3 sequence is 13 residues long. Germline CDR1 and CDR2: MNHEY and SMNVEV (reference sequence). Trimming cost V 6 bases and J 9 bases; bases outside gene matches: 7. Cells defined as naive were viable CD3+CD4+ or CD3+CD8+ and CCR7+CD45RA+CD45RO-CD95-CD27+CD28+. The related graft donor's blood sample was taken on the day of bone marrow donation. The data were obtained in a study of T cells after posttransplantation cyclophosphamide. General study findings and limits: Blood and skin or GI T cell repertoires showed limited TRB overlap. Donor-recipient repertoire similarity was low at 1-2 months, rising over year one. Recipient CMV seropositivity and CMV reactivation strongly tracked TRB clonality.

Profiling relied on immunoSEQ multiplex PCR, and the TCRdb table lists in-frame clones only, not all of them. The table has some 20,000 clones, approximately 98% seen once. The specimen sequenced was naive CD4+ T cells sorted from PBMCs. The chain combines TRBV27 with TRBJ2-1; TRBD1 aligns across 8 bases. This TCR was sampled from a man in his forties in good health, CMV-negative, and a related stem cell transplant donor. CDR3 sequence: CASRGTGGTEQFF. The CDR3 coding sequence is TGTGCCAGCAGAGGGACAGGAGGTACTGAGCAGTTCTTC.